Below, 30 T cell receptor beta chains from the same sample are listed, as sequenced in a study of circulating CD8 cells and anti-PD-1 response in melanoma. Live CD3+CD8+TCRalphabeta+ cells were sorted into four subsets by PD-1 and/or TIGIT. The QIAseq Immune Repertoire TCR panel built the libraries from around 15 ng of total RNA. TCRdb reprocessed the reads via MiXCR and lists one record per CDR3 protein. The table lists fewer than 550 distinct CDR3 sequences, around 10% of them singletons, with about 10% in the top ten. The material sequenced was CD8+ T cells from PBMCs, taken at baseline or after one month of anti-PD-1 therapy (not recorded which). These receptors originate from a human donor with melanoma.

This clonotype is medium-sized. The chain has TRBV30 and TRBJ2-5; D not resolved. Germline V gene data show CDR1 as GTSNPN and CDR2 as SVGIG (reference sequence). This CDR3 comprises 13 residues. The V and J ends lost 1 base and 0 bases respectively, with 6 bases between them. The CDR3 loop reads CAWSEGNQETQYF. CDR3 DNA sequence: TGTGCCTGGAGTGAAGGCAACCAAGAGACCCAGTACTTC.

The gene calls are TRBV19 and TRBJ1-1; D is perhaps TRBD1 (5 bases). The germline V gene encodes CDR1 LNHDA and CDR2 SQIVND (reference sequence). This CDR3 is 12 amino acids long. Between the trimmed V and J ends, which lost 1 base and 5 bases, there was a span of 5 bases. The CDR3 bases are TGTGCCAGTAGTATAGGACAGACTGAAGCTTTCTTT. Residues: CASSIGQTEAFF.

About this clonotype: A much bigger clone sits one base away, suggesting this may be a read error. It is likely a read error, because the conserved phenylalanine at the end of the CDR3 is missing. The chain has TRBV7-2 and TRBJ2-7; 9 positions agree with TRBD1. The CDR3 contains 15 residues. J gave up 2 bases and V 5 bases, and 7 bases lay outside the gene matches. CDR1 and CDR2 from the germline V gene are SGHTA and FQGNSA. This chain's CDR3 is CASSPGTGYPYEQYL. The CDR3 DNA follows: TGTGCCAGCAGCCCAGGGACAGGGTACCCCTACGAGCAGTACCTC.

This clonotype is large by share. The V gene is TRBV7-2, the J gene TRBJ1-3, with D hard to call. Germline CDR1 is SGHTA and CDR2 is FQGNSA. V lost 1 base to trimming and J lost 2 bases, with 6 bases between them. This CDR3 is built from 14 residues. The CDR3 DNA reads TGTGCCAGCAGCTTAGACGGGGCTGGAAACACCATATATTTT. Residues: CASSLDGAGNTIYF.

As for this clonotype: A much larger clone lies a single base off, so this may be a read error. The V call is TRBV20-1, the J call TRBJ2-7; the D is unclear. Germline V gene data show CDR1 as DFQATT and CDR2 as SNEGSKA (reference sequence). V lost 6 bases, J lost 2 bases, and 14 bases lay in between. The CDR3 has 13 residues. In DNA, the CDR3 is TGCAGTGCCCTCTCCGACAAGACCTACGAGCAGTACTTC. Its protein is CSALSDKTYEQYF.

Points on this clonotype: A read error is possible here, since a much larger clone lies one base away. This chain uses TRBV7-2 with TRBJ2-5; D gene unclear. Germline values: CDR1 SGHTA, CDR2 FQGNSA. Trimming took off 3 bases at V and 2 bases at J, with 13 bases between the two ends. CDR3 length: 15 amino acids. The DNA of the CDR3 is TGTGCCAGCAGCTTGGCCCAAGTCAGACAAGAGACCCAGTACTTC. This translates into CASSLAQVRQETQYF.

Sample share makes this clonotype large (0.1 to 1%). The chain carries TRBV2 and TRBJ2-3, with unresolved D. V was trimmed by 6 bases and J by 6 bases, leaving 19 bases between them. Germline CDR1 reads SNHLY; CDR2 reads FYNNEI. This CDR3 is 15 amino acids long. The CDR3 here is CASRKQKSAFDTQYF. The CDR3 DNA sequence: TGTGCCAGCAGGAAACAAAAGTCCGCTTTTGATACGCAGTATTTT.

The CDR3 spells CASTPDGESYEQYF. The CDR3 DNA reads TGTGCCAGTACCCCTGACGGGGAGTCCTACGAGCAGTACTTC. The rearrangement joins TRBV19 to TRBJ2-7; a weak D match, TRBD2 (5 bases). Between the trimmed V and J ends, which lost 7 bases and 1 base, there was a span of 14 bases. The CDR3 covers 14 residues. CDR1 and CDR2 (germline): LNHDA, SQIVND (reference sequence).

In its sample, this clonotype is medium-sized. The CDR3 DNA reads as TGTGCCAGTAGTATTGGGGAGAGGGGTAATTCACCCCTCCACTTT. This translates into CASSIGERGNSPLHF. The genes are TRBV19 and TRBJ1-6, with TRBD1 as a possible D gene (5 bases). Germline-derived CDR1 and CDR2 are LNHDA and SQIVND (reference sequence). This CDR3 is built from 15 residues. The germline V and J ends were trimmed by 3 bases and 6 bases, with 12 bases remaining between them. The full variable domain, completed using reference TRBV19 and TRBJ1-6, is DGGITQSPKYLFRKEGQNVTLSCEQNLNHDAMYWYRQDPGQGLRLIYYSQIVNDFQKGDIAEGYSVSREKKESFPLTVTSAQKNPTAFYLCASSIGERGNSPLHFGNGTRLTVT.

In its sample, this clonotype ranks as large. The V call is TRBV29-1, the J call TRBJ2-1; D not resolved. CDR1 is SQVTM and CDR2 is ANQGSEA in the germline V gene. V was shortened by 3 bases and J by 10 bases, with 16 bases between the two germline ends. The CDR3 consists of 13 residues. CDR3 amino acids: CSVEGNELLEQFF. In nucleotides, the CDR3 is TGCAGCGTTGAGGGCAACGAACTATTGGAGCAGTTCTTC.

A note on this clonotype: A much larger clonotype is one base distant, so this may be a read error. The V gene is TRBV4-2, the J gene TRBJ2-3; D gene uncertain. The germline CDR1 and CDR2 sequences are LGHNA and YNFKEQ. The CDR3 has 12 amino acids. V was trimmed by 5 bases and J by 6 bases, leaving 9 bases between them. CDR3 DNA: TGTGCCAGCAGCATCGGCCCGGATACGCAGTATTTT. Encoded protein: CASSIGPDTQYF.

In its sample, this clonotype is large (0.1 to 1%). The chain recombines TRBV27 with TRBJ1-1; no clear D. The V gene lost 5 bases and the J gene lost 1 base, with 11 bases spanning the gap. The CDR3 is 14 residues long. Germline CDR1 reads MNHEY; CDR2 reads SMNVEV (reference sequence). The CDR3 loop is CASSPLWENTEAFF. The DNA of the CDR3 is TGTGCCAGCAGTCCCCTATGGGAGAACACTGAAGCTTTCTTT.

This clonotype is large. The gene calls are TRBV20-1 and TRBJ2-1, with D possibly being TRBD2 (6 bases). This CDR3 contains 15 residues. The V end was cut by 6 bases, the J end by 0 bases, with 15 bases between. Germline-derived CDR1 and CDR2 are DFQATT and SNEGSKA (reference sequence). This chain's CDR3 is CSATVDGSSYNEQFF. The DNA of the CDR3 is TGCAGTGCCACCGTCGACGGGAGCTCCTACAATGAGCAGTTCTTC.

This clonotype rates as large. The V gene is TRBV20-1, the J gene TRBJ2-7; the match to TRBD1 covers 7 bases. This CDR3 spans 15 amino acids. From germline, CDR1 is DFQATT and CDR2 SNEGSKA (reference sequence). Trimming cost V 0 bases and J 3 bases; bases outside gene matches: 8. Here the CDR3 DNA reads TGCAGTGCTAGAGATCTTGGGACAGAAGTCTACGAGCAGTACTTC. This codes for CSARDLGTEVYEQYF.

This clonotype is medium-sized (0.01 to 0.1%) in the sample. J is TRBJ2-6 and V is TRBV30; no clear D. The CDR3 loop spans 14 amino acids. Trimming stripped 2 bases from V and 2 bases from J, with 7 bases between. Germline assignment: CDR1 GTSNPN and CDR2 SVGIG (reference sequence). CDR3 nucleotides: TGTGCCTGGAGTTTTGCAGCTGGGGCCAACGTCCTGACTTTC. It is translated as CAWSFAAGANVLTF.

This clonotype ranks as medium-sized. V and J are TRBV6-2 or TRBV6-3 and TRBJ2-1; D is ambiguous. Trimming pared 2 bases from V and 7 bases from J, leaving 12 bases between. This CDR3 has 14 residues. Germline V gives CDR1 MNHEY, CDR2 SVGEGT. CDR3: CASSYGSPWNEQFF. CDR3 in DNA: TGTGCCAGCAGTTACGGCAGTCCTTGGAATGAGCAGTTCTTC.

This clonotype is deemed large. V gene TRBV3-1 combines with J gene TRBJ2-1, with TRBD2 matching 8 bases. The CDR3 is 15 amino acids. V gave up 1 base and J gave up 4 bases; unmatched junction bases: 3. Germline values: CDR1 LGHDT, CDR2 YNNKEL (reference sequence). The CDR3 reads CASSQGAGGYNEQFF. The CDR3 nucleotides read TGTGCCAGCAGCCAAGGGGCGGGGGGATACAATGAGCAGTTCTTC.

This clonotype qualifies as medium-sized. The chain joins TRBV11-1 to TRBJ2-7; no definite D call. V was trimmed by 1 base and J by 4 bases, leaving 14 bases between them. Germline V gene sequence: CDR1 SGHAT, CDR2 FQDESV (reference sequence). The CDR3 has 15 residues. CDR3 nucleotide sequence: TGTGCCAGCAGCTTAGGGGAAGGTGGGCCATACGAGCAGTACTTC. Translating it yields CASSLGEGGPYEQYF.

This clonotype was observed a handful of times. With a much larger clone just one base away, this may be a read error. The chain joins TRBV4-2 to TRBJ2-7; D gene ambiguous. The V end lost 0 bases, the J end lost 3 bases, and 12 bases lay between the germline ends. CDR1 LGHNA and CDR2 YNFKEQ come from the germline V gene. The CDR3 has 15 amino acids. The CDR3 sequence is CASSQESPRDYEQYF. DNA for the CDR3: TGTGCCAGCAGCCAAGAATCGCCTCGTGACTACGAGCAGTACTTC.

In its sample, this clonotype is large. This sequence joins TRBV20-1 and TRBJ2-1; TRBD2 agrees at 11 bases. Looked up from germline, CDR1 is DFQATT and CDR2 is SNEGSKA (reference sequence). V was pared by 5 bases and J by 5 bases, with 5 bases of the junction left unmatched. The CDR3 spans 14 residues. CDR3 sequence reads: CSAGLAGGNNEQFF. CDR3 nucleotide sequence: TGCAGTGCTGGGCTAGCGGGGGGTAACAATGAGCAGTTCTTC.

By share, this clonotype counts as large. The chain recombines TRBV7-2 with TRBJ2-3; either TRBD1 or TRBD2 may fit D (6 bases each). The germline V gene encodes CDR1 SGHTA and CDR2 FQGNSA. Trimming took off 5 bases at V and 4 bases at J, with 16 bases between the two ends. CDR3 size: 15 residues. CDR3: CASSLLPGASDTQYF. The CDR3 DNA sequence: TGTGCCAGCAGCCTACTTCCGGGGGCGTCAGATACGCAGTATTTT. Full variable domain (remainder filled in from reference TRBV7-2 and TRBJ2-3): GAGVSQSPSNKVTEKGKDVELRCDPISGHTALYWYRQSLGQGLEFLIYFQGNSAPDKSGLPSDRFSAERTGGSVSTLTIQRTQQEDSAVYLCASSLLPGASDTQYFGPGTRLTVL.

By sample fraction, this clonotype is large (0.1 to 1%). The V gene is TRBV7-2, the J gene TRBJ2-3; D remains ambiguous. Germline loops: CDR1 SGHTA, CDR2 FQGNSA. The ends were cut back, 1 base at V and 7 bases at J, with 6 bases in the middle. This CDR3 is built from 12 residues. The CDR3 loop is CASSLGGNTQYF. CDR3 DNA: TGTGCCAGCAGCTTAGGTGGGAATACGCAGTATTTT.

V is TRBV19 and J is TRBJ1-1; a weak D match, TRBD1 (5 bases). Trimming took off 3 bases at V and 2 bases at J, with 10 bases between the two ends. The germline CDR1 and CDR2 sequences are LNHDA and SQIVND (reference sequence). The CDR3 has 14 residues. In nucleotides, the CDR3 is TGTGCCAGTAGTATGGTCTGGGGCAACACTGAAGCTTTCTTT. Protein product: CASSMVWGNTEAFF.

By sample share, this clonotype is large (0.1 to 1%). The gene calls are TRBV7-8 and TRBJ2-7; 7 nucleotides line up with TRBD1. Germline trimming cut 5 bases from V and 4 bases from J; bases unmatched to any gene: 8. Germline CDR1 is SGHVS and CDR2 is FQNEAQ. This CDR3 comprises 14 residues. The CDR3 sequence: CASSPRDRAYEQYF. CDR3 in DNA: TGTGCCAGCAGCCCGCGAGACAGGGCGTACGAGCAGTACTTC.

By share of the sample, this clonotype is large (0.1 to 1%). The V call is TRBV2, the J call TRBJ2-7; unclear D gene. Germline loops: CDR1 SNHLY, CDR2 FYNNEI. There are 10 residues in the CDR3. Trimming stripped 3 bases from V and 7 bases from J, with 4 bases between. CDR3 residues: CASSDGEQYF. CDR3 DNA sequence: TGTGCCAGCAGTGACGGAGAGCAGTACTTC.

The rearrangement uses TRBV19 and TRBJ2-1; D is ambiguous. Trimming stripped 6 bases from V and 6 bases from J, with 12 bases between. Germline lookup yields CDR1 LNHDA and CDR2 SQIVND (reference sequence). The length of the CDR3 is 13 residues. Here the CDR3 reads CASSHLGSNEQFF. The CDR3 nucleotides read TGTGCCAGTAGCCACCTCGGTAGCAATGAGCAGTTCTTC.

This clonotype is labeled large. J is TRBJ2-7 and V is TRBV10-3, with 7 bases fitting TRBD2. The germline V gene has CDR1 ENHRY and CDR2 SYGVKD. The CDR3 is 14 amino acids. The V gene end was trimmed by 3 bases and the J gene end by 0 bases; junction bases not matched to a gene: 2. CDR3 sequence (DNA): TGTGCCATCAGTGAAGCGGGGATCTCCTACGAGCAGTACTTC. Its translation: CAISEAGISYEQYF.

The V gene is TRBV20-1, the J gene TRBJ2-3; D perhaps matches TRBD2 (5 bases). The CDR3 totals 15 residues. The ends were cut back, 5 bases at V and 0 bases at J, with 15 bases in the middle. Germline values: CDR1 DFQATT, CDR2 SNEGSKA (reference sequence). The CDR3 coding sequence is TGCAGTGCTGACGACGTAGCGAGAAGCACAGATACGCAGTATTTT. The encoded protein is CSADDVARSTDTQYF.

By sample share, this clonotype is large. A read error may account for a junction end that differs from germline. The V gene is TRBV2, the J gene TRBJ1-1, with TRBD1 matching 7 bases. CDR3 length: 14 amino acids. From germline, CDR1 is SNHLY and CDR2 FYNNEI. Written as DNA, the CDR3 is TGTGCCAGCACCGAGACAGGGATGAACACTGAAGTTTTCTTT. Its protein product is CASTETGMNTEVFF.

The table lists this clonotype with a few counts. The chain combines TRBV19 with TRBJ1-5; D not certain. The V gene lost 2 bases and the J gene lost 2 bases, with 10 bases spanning the gap. Germline V gives CDR1 LNHDA, CDR2 SQIVND (reference sequence). CDR3 length equals 15 residues. The CDR3 protein is CASSITEGGNQPQHF. CDR3 nucleotides: TGTGCCAGTAGTATAACAGAAGGAGGCAATCAGCCCCAGCATTTT.